The source of this T cell receptor (beta chain) is a study of tissue T cells after allogeneic stem cell transplantation. The CDR3 runs 12 residues. CDR1 GKSSPN and CDR2 SITVG come from the germline V gene. Losses at the gene ends were 3 bases for V and 7 bases for J; bases not matched to a gene: 0. As to this clone: The gene names here belong to mouse. Coverage ceases 1 residue before the CDR3 finishes, and the germline J gene fills in the end.

TCRdb keeps only in-frame clones here, not all; method: immunoSEQ multiplex PCR. Among about 50,000 clones listed, 73% were seen once. The chain couples TRBV31 to TRBJ2-7; 13 bases map to TRBD2. The sequenced sample consisted of sorted cells pooled from one or two spleens. This receptor was taken from a pool of C57BL/6 mice in good health. CDR3 DNA (partial): TGTGCCTGGAGGGACTGGGGGGGCGAACAGTAC. It codes for CAWRDWGGEQY. The whole CDR3 reads CAWRDWGGEQYF.